This T cell receptor beta chain was retrieved from a study of cytomegalovirus exposure and HLA in healthy donors (dated by TCRdb to about 2017). Turning to the overall study: In an earlier analysis of 587 of the donors, 276 Gb of sequence data and some 100 million unique TCR beta sequences from about 190 million T cells were reported. Roughly 310 gigabases of sequencing data and 70 million to 100 million unique TCR sequences were included in an early release covering about 600 HLA-typed donors. Of the approximately 400 genotyped donors, approximately 83% fell in the genetic ancestry cluster associated with self-reported Caucasian donors. The study was designed to test whether signatures of past pathogen exposure could be identified by cataloging public T cell receptors. The study profiled the T cell repertoires of hundreds of subjects by immunosequencing and related them to cytomegalovirus serostatus. Along with the roughly 700-subject first cohort, a separate validation cohort of about 110 different subjects was used. High-throughput TCR immunosequencing, statistical association of individual TCRs with disease status, and machine learning were combined to predict cytomegalovirus infection status. To study patterns of TCR occurrence, a later analysis re-analyzed previously published TCR beta repertoires from around 700 donors and added high-resolution HLA genotyping. The later analysis used no new phenotypic data to find candidate immune exposures, relying instead on TCR beta sequences and their occurrence across donors. An earlier analysis of several hundred of the donors used high-throughput TCR beta sequencing to judge whether each TCR beta V gene segment behaved as functional or pseudogenic. Donor age, sex, ethnicity and CMV serostatus were compiled alongside the repertoire data. In a later genetic analysis, genome-wide SNP genotypes for about three fifths of the 666 donors were used, and that subset was treated as a discovery cohort. All discovery cohort repertoires had been generated using a single sequencing platform. HLA typing included class I and class II loci at four-digit resolution. The number of donors typed differed by locus, with roughly 629-640 for A, B, C, DRB1 and DQB1, around 500 for DQA1, 600 to 610 for DPA1, and under 490 for DPB1. Because of strong linkage in the cohort, 4 to 6 DR-DQ haplotypes were treated as single units for association and clustering. Among about 360 genotyped donors of the cohort, an average of 235,054 unique TCR beta nucleotide sequences were sequenced per donor, 15% to 20% of them non-productive. Overall study results and their limits: Because counts were too low, about 18 rarely observed V segments, including chromosome 9 orphons, were excluded from the earlier analysis of around 590 of the donors. Most TCR sequences were observed very rarely across donors, whereas some public TCRs were present in many individuals. An earlier analysis of some 590 of the donors showed that most TCR beta V segments appeared in productive rearrangements either about 87% or about 30% of the time, which broadly matched IMGT annotations. An association between a missense DCLRE1C variant and V-gene and J-gene trimming of TCR beta chains was found in a later genetic analysis and replicated in an independent cohort. Three of the identified cytomegalovirus-associated TCR beta chains were confirmed in vitro to be specific for cytomegalovirus antigens. Most CMV-associated TCR beta chains appeared to be HLA-restricted in a later analysis, and the HLA associations seemed to be driven largely by CMV exposure. Sequencing depth was assumed to be roughly uniform across donors in the presence/absence analyses, though that assumption may not hold. In a later analysis, several top co-occurrence clusters were reported to appear linked to parvovirus B19, influenza, CMV and Epstein-Barr virus. For the cohort, immune exposure information was limited to CMV serostatus. The classifier was reported to diagnose cytomegalovirus status with high specificity and sensitivity in both the original and validation cohorts. In a later analysis, HLA-associated TCR beta chains were found to be more clonally expanded and to have lower generation probabilities than equally common non-associated chains. The authors suggested that the approach could potentially be generalized to other disease states and immunological phenotypes. A further reported finding was that TCR beta sequences accurately predicted the HLA-A and HLA-B alleles for most subjects in the first cohort. The cohort was sequenced for TCR beta chains only, and without alpha or paired-chain data the features that could be detected were limited. In a later genetic analysis, fewer N-insertions in productive TCRs were reported among donors in an Asian-associated ancestry cluster than the roughly 700-donor mean. Some IMGT-functional V segments, including TRBV6-2 and TRBV6-3, could not be told apart with the 87-base-pair reads, so those segments were excluded. The study gave a list of 150 to 200 TCR beta chains associated with cytomegalovirus. Correlated functional status among segregating V segments might be attributable to linkage disequilibrium, but an unknown experimental factor could not be ruled out. In a later analysis, TCR association rates were found to vary across HLA loci, with the most associated TCRs seen for DRB1 alleles and the fewest for HLA-C alleles. When HLA alleles, especially DR and DQ, strongly co-occurred, TCR associations were difficult to assign to individual alleles. A later analysis associated about 17,000 TCR beta sequences with specific HLA alleles at a false discovery rate of 0.05. A group of highly shared sequence variants was considered likely to be a technical artifact of the sequencing pipeline. Because some donors lacked HLA typing at each locus, the association tests relied only on the typed subset.

The cohort consisted of fewer than 700 healthy bone marrow donors. At the time of sampling, every cohort member was nominally healthy, though immune exposures that went unrecorded were likely present. The donor tested CMV seronegative and was one of the 352 seronegative cohort members. Each donor provided a peripheral blood sample, and peripheral blood mononuclear cells were used for TCR beta sequencing. The Qiagen DNeasy Blood Extraction Kit was used to extract genomic DNA from the blood cell samples. A remark on this clone: Its recognized antigen is unknown. Per-base qualities were not stored, and no clone one base away is much larger.

Based on the germline V gene, the CDR1 and CDR2 sequences are SGHRS and YFSETQ. The CDR3 has 14 amino acids, counting the end cysteine and phenylalanine. Solely the CDR3 DNA is kept, with 42 bases framed from the first base. Germline trimming amounts to 3 bases on V and 6 bases on J, with 5 as the count of junction bases outside the gene matches. Libraries were prepared through the immunoSEQ multiplex PCR assay. For the multiplex PCR, a mixture combining 60 forward primers for TCR Vbeta segments and 13 reverse primers for TCR Jbeta segments was used. Amplification of the CDR3 region of rearranged TCR beta genes was performed with a multiplex PCR assay on genomic DNA. The amplified TCR beta libraries were sequenced on the Illumina HiSeq System as 87-base-pair reads. Turning to the authors' computational methods: In a later analysis, roughly 80 million unique TCR beta chains were counted across the approximately 640 repertoires, and roughly 11 million of these chains were shared by at least two donors. To remove PCR and sequencing errors, raw reads were error-corrected and collapsed into unique sequences using a nearest-neighbor algorithm that merged closely related sequences. Alignment of CDR3 sequences to IMGT reference sequences was used to assign V, D and J gene segments. For a sequence to be retained, a match of at least six nucleotides to both a V gene segment and a J gene segment was required. Rearrangements were called productive when the CDR3 lacked stop codons and stayed in frame with V and J; all others were non-productive. CDR3 was defined according to IMGT convention as the region running from the second conserved V-encoded cysteine to the conserved J-encoded phenylalanine. The earlier analysis of about 570 of the donors excluded any sequence lacking an unambiguous match to a single V gene segment. An earlier analysis of some 610 of the donors called V segments functional above 56.7% productive rearrangements and segregating when the between-donor standard deviation exceeded 5%. To diagnose cytomegalovirus status from the catalog of TCR beta chain sequences, a statistical classification framework was built. A later analysis assigned V and J genes by comparing TCR nucleotide sequences with IMGT/GENE-DB human TR gene sequences. Using the TCRdist pipeline, a later analysis assigned CDR3 sequences along with most-parsimonious VDJ recombination scenarios. In a later analysis, each TCR beta chain was defined by its CDR3 amino acid sequence together with its V-gene family, and reads lacking a unique V-gene family were excluded. A later analysis removed 550 to 650 highly shared, low-generation-probability nucleotide sequences to deal with suspected cross-contamination and a sequencing artifact. For each public chain, a later analysis derived a clonal expansion index from normalized ranks of inferred template counts within each repertoire. In a later analysis, generation probabilities were computed with a VDJ recombination model fitted to out-of-frame rearrangements, and the resulting probabilities were checked against IGoR. In a later analysis, hypergeometric tests were used to score TCR-TCR, TCR-HLA and TCR-CMV co-occurrence, with a repertoire-size bias correction applied to TCR pairs. In a later analysis, false discovery rates were estimated by permuting HLA or CMV assignments 20 times. In a later analysis, co-occurring TCRs were grouped using DBSCAN, with TCRdist sequence similarity added in when clustering inside HLA-allele-positive subsets. Co-occurrence clustering excluded repertoires with fewer than 30,000 or more than 120,000 public chains, plus five with anomalous nucleotide sharing. TCRdb retrieved this table from immuneACCESS and kept in-frame rearrangements only. Not all clones are present; in checked studies, unresolved V genes account for under half, and no reason is known for the remainder. V and J calls and clone size are as listed in that table; D and trimming were resolved from the DNA. Across this sample there are around 170,000 clones, with just over 75% seen only once. 1.4% to 1.5% of the sample goes to the ten largest clones.

The receptor was isolated from a man aged 18 to 29 in good health and CMV-seronegative. The sequenced sample consisted of PBMCs. The chain uses TRBV5-1 and TRBJ2-1; 8 bases in the junction line up with TRBD1. The CDR3 protein is CASSSRQGANEQFF. The bases read TGCGCCAGCAGCTCACGCCAGGGGGCCAATGAGCAGTTCTTC.